The present T cell receptor beta chain was sequenced within a study of blood T cell repertoires in COVID-19. For the study at large: Both acute and convalescent COVID-19 samples were obtained from the United States, Italy and Spain. T cells, B-cell-depleted T cells, or PBMCs supplied cDNA or gDNA.

The CDR3 contains 14 residues. Germline-derived CDR1 and CDR2 are LGHDT and YNNKEL (reference sequence). Trimming at V came to 6 bases and at J to 4 bases, leaving 3 bases not matched to a gene. As processed by the authors: Estimation of nucleated cell counts was performed using reference gene primer amplification. This table comes from immunoSEQ multiplex PCR, and its TCRdb copy is limited to in-frame clones, with some not included. That table gives V, J and clone size, and the DNA gave D and trimming. The sample gives fewer than 25,000 clones, 89% of which show up once; approximately 20% is in the top ten.

The source of this sequence is a human donor in a cohort sampled during active COVID-19. Specimen: peripheral blood. The rearrangement joins TRBV3-1 (or the pseudogene TRBV3-2) to TRBJ2-5; TRBD2 aligns across 12 bases. The CDR3 loop is CASRLAGGSETQYF. In nucleotides, the CDR3 is TGTGCCAGCAGACTAGCGGGGGGATCAGAGACCCAGTACTTC.